This note documents a single TCR beta chain sequence. Per the authors' pipeline: Reference gene primer amplification yielded estimated nucleated cell counts. Sequenced by immunoSEQ multiplex PCR; TCRdb stores in-frame clones only, minus some. For V, J and clone size, that table is used; D and trimming come from the DNA. Of about 290,000 clones in the sample, about 89% were seen once. These data belong to a study of blood T cell repertoires in COVID-19. CDR1 is SQVTM, CDR2 ANQGSEA, per germline. The CDR3 has 13 amino acids. V was cut by 1 base and J by 1 base, with 5 bases left in between. The V gene is TRBV29-1, the J gene TRBJ2-1; D unclear. The sample comprised peripheral blood. The sequence was obtained from a woman aged 40 to 49 who had recovered from COVID-19. The CDR3 loop is CSVEGLSYNEQFF. CDR3 DNA sequence: TGCAGCGTTGAAGGGCTTTCCTACAATGAGCAGTTCTTC.